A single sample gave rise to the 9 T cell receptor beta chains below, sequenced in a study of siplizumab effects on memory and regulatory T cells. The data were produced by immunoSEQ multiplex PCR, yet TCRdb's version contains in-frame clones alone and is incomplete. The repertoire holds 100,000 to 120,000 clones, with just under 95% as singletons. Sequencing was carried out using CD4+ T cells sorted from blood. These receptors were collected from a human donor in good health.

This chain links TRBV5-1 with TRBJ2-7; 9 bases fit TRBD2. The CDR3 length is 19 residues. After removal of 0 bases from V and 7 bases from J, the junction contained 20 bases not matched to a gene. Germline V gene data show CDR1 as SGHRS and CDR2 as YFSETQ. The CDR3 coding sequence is TGCGCCAGCAGCTTGGGTATCCTGAAAGGCGGGAGGGTTACAGGGGAGCAGTACTTC. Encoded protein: CASSLGILKGGRVTGEQYF.

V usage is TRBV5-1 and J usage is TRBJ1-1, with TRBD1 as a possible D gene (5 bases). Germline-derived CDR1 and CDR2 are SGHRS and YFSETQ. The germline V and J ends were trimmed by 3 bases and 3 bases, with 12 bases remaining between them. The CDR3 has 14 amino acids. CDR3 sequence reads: CASSSQGFYTEAFF. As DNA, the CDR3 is TGCGCCAGCAGCTCTCAGGGTTTCTACACTGAAGCTTTCTTT.

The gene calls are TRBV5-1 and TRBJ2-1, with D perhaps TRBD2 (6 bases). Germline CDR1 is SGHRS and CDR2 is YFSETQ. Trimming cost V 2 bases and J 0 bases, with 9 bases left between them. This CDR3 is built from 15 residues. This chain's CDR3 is CASSFGGSSYNEQFF. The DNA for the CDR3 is TGCGCCAGCAGCTTTGGAGGGAGCTCCTACAATGAGCAGTTCTTC.

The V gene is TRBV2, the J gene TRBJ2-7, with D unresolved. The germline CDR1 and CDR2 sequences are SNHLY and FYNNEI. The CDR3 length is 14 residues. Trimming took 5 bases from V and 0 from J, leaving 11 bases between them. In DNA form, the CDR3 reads TGTGCCAGCAGTTTATCCGGGCCCTCCTACGAGCAGTACTTC. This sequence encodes CASSLSGPSYEQYF.

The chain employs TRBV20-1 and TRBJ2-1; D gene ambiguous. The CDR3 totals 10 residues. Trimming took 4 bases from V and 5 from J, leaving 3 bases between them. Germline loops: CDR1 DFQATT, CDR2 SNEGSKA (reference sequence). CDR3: CSATDNEQFF. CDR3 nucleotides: TGCAGTGCTACAGACAATGAGCAGTTCTTC.

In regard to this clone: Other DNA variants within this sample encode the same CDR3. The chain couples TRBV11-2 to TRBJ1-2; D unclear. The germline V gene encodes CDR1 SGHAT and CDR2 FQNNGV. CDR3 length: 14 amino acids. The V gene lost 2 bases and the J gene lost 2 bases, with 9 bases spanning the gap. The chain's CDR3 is CASSLIGFNYGYTF. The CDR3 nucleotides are TGTGCCAGCAGCTTAATCGGGTTCAACTATGGCTACACCTTC.

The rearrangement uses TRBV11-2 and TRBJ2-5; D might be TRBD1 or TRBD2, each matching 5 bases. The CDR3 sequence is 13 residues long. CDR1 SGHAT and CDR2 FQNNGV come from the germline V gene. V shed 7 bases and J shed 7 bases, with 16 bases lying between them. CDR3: CASTLGNGGTQYF. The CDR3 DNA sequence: TGTGCCAGCACCCTTGGAAATGGGGGGACCCAGTACTTC. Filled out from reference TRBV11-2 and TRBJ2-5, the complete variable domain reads EAGVAQSPRYKIIEKRQSVAFWCNPISGHATLYWYQQILGQGPKLLIQFQNNGVVDDSQLPKDRFSAERLKGVDSTLKIQPAKLEDSAVYLCASTLGNGGTQYFGPGTRLLVL.

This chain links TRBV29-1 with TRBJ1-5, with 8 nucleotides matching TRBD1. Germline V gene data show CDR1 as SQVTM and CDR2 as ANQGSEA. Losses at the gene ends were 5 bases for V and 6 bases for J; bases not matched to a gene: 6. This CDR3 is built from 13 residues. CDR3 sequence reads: CSVIRGHGQPQHF. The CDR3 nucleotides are TGCAGCGTTATCAGGGGGCATGGTCAGCCCCAGCATTTT.

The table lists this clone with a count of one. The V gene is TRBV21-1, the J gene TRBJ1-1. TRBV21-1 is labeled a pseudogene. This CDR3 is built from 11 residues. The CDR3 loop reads CASSSDCQAFF. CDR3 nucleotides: TGTGCCAGCAGCTCCGACTGCCAAGCTTTCTTT.